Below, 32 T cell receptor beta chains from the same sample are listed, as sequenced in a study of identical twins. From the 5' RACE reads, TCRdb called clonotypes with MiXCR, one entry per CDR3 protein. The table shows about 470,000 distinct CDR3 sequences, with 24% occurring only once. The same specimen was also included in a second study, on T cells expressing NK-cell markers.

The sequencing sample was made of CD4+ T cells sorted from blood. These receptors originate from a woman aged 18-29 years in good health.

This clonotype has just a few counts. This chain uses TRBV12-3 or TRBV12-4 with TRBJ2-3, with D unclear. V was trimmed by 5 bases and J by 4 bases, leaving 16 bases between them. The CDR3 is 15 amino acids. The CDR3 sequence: CASSPLAAQADTQYF. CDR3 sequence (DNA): TGTGCCAGCAGTCCCCTGGCAGCGCAGGCAGATACGCAGTATTTT.

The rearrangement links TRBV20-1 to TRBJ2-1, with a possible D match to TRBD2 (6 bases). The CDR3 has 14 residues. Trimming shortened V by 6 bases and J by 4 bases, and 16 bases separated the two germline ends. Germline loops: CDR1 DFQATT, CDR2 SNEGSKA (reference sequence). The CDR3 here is CSAPHDGGYNEQFF. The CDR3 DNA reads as TGCAGTGCCCCCCACGACGGGGGATACAATGAGCAGTTCTTC.

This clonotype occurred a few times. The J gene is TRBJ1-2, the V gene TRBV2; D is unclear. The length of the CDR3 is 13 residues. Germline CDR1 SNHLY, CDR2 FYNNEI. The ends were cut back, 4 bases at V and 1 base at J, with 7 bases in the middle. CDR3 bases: TGTGCCAGCAGTGTCACAGTTAACTATGGCTACACCTTC. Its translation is CASSVTVNYGYTF.

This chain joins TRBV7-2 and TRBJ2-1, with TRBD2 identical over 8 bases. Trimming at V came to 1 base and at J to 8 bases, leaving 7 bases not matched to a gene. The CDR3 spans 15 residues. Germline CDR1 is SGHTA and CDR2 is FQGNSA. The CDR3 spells CASSLGRGGLYEQFF. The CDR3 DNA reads TGTGCCAGCAGCTTAGGCCGGGGGGGCCTATATGAGCAGTTCTTC.

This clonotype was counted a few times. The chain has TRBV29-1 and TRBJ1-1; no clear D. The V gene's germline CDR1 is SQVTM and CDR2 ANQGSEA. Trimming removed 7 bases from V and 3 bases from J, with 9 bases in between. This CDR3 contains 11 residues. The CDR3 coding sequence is TGCAGCGGGAAGTCCGACACTGAAGCTTTCTTT. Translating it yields CSGKSDTEAFF. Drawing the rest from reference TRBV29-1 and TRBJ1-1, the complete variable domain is SAVISQKPSRDICQRGTSLTIQCQVDSQVTMMFWYRQQPGQSLTLIATANQGSEATYESGFVIDKFPISRPNLTFSTLTVSNMSPEDSSIYLCSGKSDTEAFFGQGTRLTVV.

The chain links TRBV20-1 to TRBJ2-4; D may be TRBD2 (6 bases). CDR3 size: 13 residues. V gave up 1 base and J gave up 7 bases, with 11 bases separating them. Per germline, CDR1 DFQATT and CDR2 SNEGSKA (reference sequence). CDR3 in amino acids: CSARVGGGNIQYF. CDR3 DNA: TGCAGTGCTAGAGTCGGAGGAGGGAACATTCAGTACTTC.

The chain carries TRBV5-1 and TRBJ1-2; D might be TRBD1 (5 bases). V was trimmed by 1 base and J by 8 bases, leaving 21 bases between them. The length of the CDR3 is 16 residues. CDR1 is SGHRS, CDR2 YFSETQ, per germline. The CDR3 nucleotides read TGCGCCAGCAGCTTGTCGCCAGGGAGCAAAGTCGAAGGCTACACCTTC. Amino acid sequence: CASSLSPGSKVEGYTF.

In nucleotides, the CDR3 is TGCAGTGCTAGTTCAACCACCTCGGCGAGCACAGATACGCAGTATTTT. The encoded protein is CSASSTTSASTDTQYF. This sequence joins TRBV20-1 and TRBJ2-3; the D is unclear. Germline V gene lookup returns CDR1 DFQATT and CDR2 SNEGSKA (reference sequence). The ends were cut back, 3 bases at V and 0 bases at J, with 16 bases in the middle. CDR3 length: 16 amino acids.

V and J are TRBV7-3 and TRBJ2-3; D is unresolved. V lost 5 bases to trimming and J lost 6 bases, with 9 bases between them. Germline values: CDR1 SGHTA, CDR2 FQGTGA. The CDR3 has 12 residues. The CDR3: CASSHERDTQYF. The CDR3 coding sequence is TGTGCCAGCAGCCACGAGAGGGATACGCAGTATTTT.

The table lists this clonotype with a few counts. The DNA of the CDR3 is TGCAGTGCTAGAGACCCCAGCGGGGGGGCTAATGAGCAGTTCTTC. Amino acids: CSARDPSGGANEQFF. This chain uses TRBV20-1 with TRBJ2-1, with 10 bases aligning to TRBD2. The junction had 6 bases not matched to a gene; V was cut back by 0 bases and J by 7 bases. The CDR3 length is 15 residues. Per germline, CDR1 DFQATT and CDR2 SNEGSKA (reference sequence).

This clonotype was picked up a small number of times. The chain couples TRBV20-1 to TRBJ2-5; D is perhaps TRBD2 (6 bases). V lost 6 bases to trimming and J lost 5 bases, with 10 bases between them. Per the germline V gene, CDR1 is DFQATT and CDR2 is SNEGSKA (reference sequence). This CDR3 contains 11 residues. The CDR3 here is CSASGVETQYF. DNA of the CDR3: TGCAGTGCGTCGGGGGTTGAGACCCAGTACTTC.

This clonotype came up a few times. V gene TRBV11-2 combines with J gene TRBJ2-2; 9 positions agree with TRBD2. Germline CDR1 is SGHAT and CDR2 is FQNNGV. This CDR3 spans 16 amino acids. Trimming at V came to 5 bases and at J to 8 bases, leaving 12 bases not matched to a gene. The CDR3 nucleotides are TGTGCCAGCAGCCCCCAAGTAGCGGGGGCGCGAGGGGAGCTGTTTTTT. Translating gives CASSPQVAGARGELFF. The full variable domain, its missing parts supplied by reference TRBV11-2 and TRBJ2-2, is EAGVAQSPRYKIIEKRQSVAFWCNPISGHATLYWYQQILGQGPKLLIQFQNNGVVDDSQLPKDRFSAERLKGVDSTLKIQPAKLEDSAVYLCASSPQVAGARGELFFGEGSRLTVL.

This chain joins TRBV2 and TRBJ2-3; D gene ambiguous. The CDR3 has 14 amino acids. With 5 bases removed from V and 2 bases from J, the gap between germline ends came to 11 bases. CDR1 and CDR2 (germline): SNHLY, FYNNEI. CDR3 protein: CASSMAVTTDTQYF. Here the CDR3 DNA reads TGTGCCAGCAGTATGGCGGTAACCACAGATACGCAGTATTTT.

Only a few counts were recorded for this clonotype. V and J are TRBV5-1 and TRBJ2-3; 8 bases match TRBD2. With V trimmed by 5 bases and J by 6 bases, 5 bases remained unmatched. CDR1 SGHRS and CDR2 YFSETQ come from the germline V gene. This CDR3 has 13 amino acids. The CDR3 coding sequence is TGCGCCAGCAGTTCCCAGCGGGGGGATACGCAGTATTTT. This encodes CASSSQRGDTQYF.

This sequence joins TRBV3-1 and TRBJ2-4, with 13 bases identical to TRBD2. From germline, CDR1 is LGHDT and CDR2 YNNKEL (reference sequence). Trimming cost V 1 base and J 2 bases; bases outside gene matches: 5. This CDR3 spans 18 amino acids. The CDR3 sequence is CASSQGRGTSGTKNIQYF. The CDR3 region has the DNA TGTGCCAGCAGCCAAGGAAGGGGGACTAGCGGGACCAAAAACATTCAGTACTTC. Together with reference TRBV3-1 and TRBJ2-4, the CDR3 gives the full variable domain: DTAVSQTPKYLVTQMGNDKSIKCEQNLGHDTMYWYKQDSKKFLKIMFSYNNKELIINETVPNRFSPKSPDKAHLNLHINSLELGDSAVYFCASSQGRGTSGTKNIQYFGAGTRLSVL.

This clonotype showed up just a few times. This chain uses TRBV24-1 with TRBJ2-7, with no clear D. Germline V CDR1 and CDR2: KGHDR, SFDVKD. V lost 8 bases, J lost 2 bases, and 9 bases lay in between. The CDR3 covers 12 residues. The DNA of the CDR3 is TGTGCCACCAAGCCCATGACCTACGAGCAGTACTTC. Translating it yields CATKPMTYEQYF.

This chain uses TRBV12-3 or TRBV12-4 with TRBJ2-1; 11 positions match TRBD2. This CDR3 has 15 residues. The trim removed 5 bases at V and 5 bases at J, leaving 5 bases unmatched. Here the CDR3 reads CASSRRLAGHNEQFF. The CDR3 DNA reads TGTGCCAGCAGTCGACGACTAGCGGGACACAATGAGCAGTTCTTC.

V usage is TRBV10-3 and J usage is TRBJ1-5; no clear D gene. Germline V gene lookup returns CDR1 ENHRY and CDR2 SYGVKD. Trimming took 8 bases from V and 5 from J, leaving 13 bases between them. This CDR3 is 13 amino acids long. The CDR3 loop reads CAIQASLDQPQHF. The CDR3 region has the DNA TGTGCCATCCAGGCTAGTTTGGATCAGCCCCAGCATTTT.

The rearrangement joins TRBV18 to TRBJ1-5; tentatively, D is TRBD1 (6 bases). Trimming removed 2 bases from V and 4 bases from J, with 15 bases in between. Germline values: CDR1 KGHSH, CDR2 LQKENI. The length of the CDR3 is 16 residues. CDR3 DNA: TGTGCCAGCTCACCAGTACAGGGCGGGGGTAATCAGCCCCAGCATTTT. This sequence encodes CASSPVQGGGNQPQHF.

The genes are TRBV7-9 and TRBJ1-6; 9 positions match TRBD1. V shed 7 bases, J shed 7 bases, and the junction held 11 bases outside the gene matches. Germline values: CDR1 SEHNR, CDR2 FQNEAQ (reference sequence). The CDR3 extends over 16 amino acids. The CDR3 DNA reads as TGTGCCAGCACTTTAGGACAGGGGACGAAAAATTCACCCCTCCACTTT. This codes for CASTLGQGTKNSPLHF.

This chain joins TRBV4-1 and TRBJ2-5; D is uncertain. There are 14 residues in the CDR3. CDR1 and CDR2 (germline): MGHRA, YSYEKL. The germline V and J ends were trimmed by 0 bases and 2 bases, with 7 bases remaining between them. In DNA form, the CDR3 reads TGCGCCAGCAGCCAAGAAGCGACACAAGAGACCCAGTACTTC. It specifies CASSQEATQETQYF.

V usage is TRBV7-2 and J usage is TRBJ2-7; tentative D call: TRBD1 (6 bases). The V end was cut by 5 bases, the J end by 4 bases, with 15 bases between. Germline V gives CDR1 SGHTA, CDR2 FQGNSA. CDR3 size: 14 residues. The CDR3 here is CASSHDATGYEQYF. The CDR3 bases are TGTGCCAGCAGCCACGACGCCACAGGGTACGAGCAGTACTTC.

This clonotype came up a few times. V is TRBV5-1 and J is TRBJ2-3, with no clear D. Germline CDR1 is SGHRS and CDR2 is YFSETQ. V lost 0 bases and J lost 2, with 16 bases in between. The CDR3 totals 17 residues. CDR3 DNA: TGCGCCAGCAGCTTGGGCCCGATCCGAGGCACCACAGATACGCAGTATTTT. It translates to CASSLGPIRGTTDTQYF.

CDR3 region: CASSLELGTQYF. The CDR3 region has the DNA TGTGCCAGCAGCTTGGAGTTGGGGACGCAGTATTTT. This chain links TRBV5-5 with TRBJ2-3; D is undetermined. The germline V gene encodes CDR1 SGHKS and CDR2 YYEKEE (reference sequence). The CDR3 covers 12 residues. V was trimmed by 0 bases and J by 9 bases, leaving 8 bases between them. Full variable domain (remainder filled in from reference TRBV5-5 and TRBJ2-3): DAGVTQSPTHLIKTRGQQVTLRCSPISGHKSVSWYQQVLGQGPQFIFQYYEKEERGRGNFPDRFSARQFPNYSSELNVNALLLGDSALYLCASSLELGTQYFGPGTRLTVL.

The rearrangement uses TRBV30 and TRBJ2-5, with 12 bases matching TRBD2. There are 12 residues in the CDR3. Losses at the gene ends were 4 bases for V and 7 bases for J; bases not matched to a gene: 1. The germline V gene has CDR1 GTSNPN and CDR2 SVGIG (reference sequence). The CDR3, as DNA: TGTGCCTGGACTAGCGGGAGGGGGACCCAGTACTTC. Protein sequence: CAWTSGRGTQYF. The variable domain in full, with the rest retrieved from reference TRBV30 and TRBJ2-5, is SQTIHQWPATLVQPVGSPLSLECTVEGTSNPNLYWYRQAAGRGLQLLFYSVGIGQISSEVPQNLSASRPQDRQFILSSKKLLLSDSGFYLCAWTSGRGTQYFGPGTRLLVL.

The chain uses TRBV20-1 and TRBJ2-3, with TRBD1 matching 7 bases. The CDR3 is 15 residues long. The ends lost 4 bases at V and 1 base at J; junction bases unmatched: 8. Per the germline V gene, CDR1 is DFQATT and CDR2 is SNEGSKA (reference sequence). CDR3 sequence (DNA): TGCAGTGCTAACCAAGGGGGCTGGGGCACAGATACGCAGTATTTT. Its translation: CSANQGGWGTDTQYF.

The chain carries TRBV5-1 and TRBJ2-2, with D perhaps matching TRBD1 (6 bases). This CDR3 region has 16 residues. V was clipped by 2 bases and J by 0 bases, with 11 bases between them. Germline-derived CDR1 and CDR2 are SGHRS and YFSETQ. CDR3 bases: TGCGCCAGCAGCTTTAGGGACATCGCGAACACCGGGGAGCTGTTTTTT. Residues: CASSFRDIANTGELFF.

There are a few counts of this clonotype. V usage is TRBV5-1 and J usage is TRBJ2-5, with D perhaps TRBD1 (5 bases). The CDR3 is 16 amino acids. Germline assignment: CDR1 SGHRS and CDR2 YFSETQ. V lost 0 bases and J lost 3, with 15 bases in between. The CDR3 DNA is TGCGCCAGCAGCTTGGAGGTAGGGGTAGTTAAAGAGACCCAGTACTTC. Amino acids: CASSLEVGVVKETQYF. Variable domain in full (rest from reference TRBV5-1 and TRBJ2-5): KAGVTQTPRYLIKTRGQQVTLSCSPISGHRSVSWYQQTPGQGLQFLFEYFSETQRNKGNFPGRFSGRQFSNSRSEMNVSTLELGDSALYLCASSLEVGVVKETQYFGPGTRLLVL.

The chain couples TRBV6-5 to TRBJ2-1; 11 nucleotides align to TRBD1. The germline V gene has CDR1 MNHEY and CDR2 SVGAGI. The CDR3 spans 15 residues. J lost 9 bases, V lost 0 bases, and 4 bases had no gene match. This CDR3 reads CASSYSRGQGAEQFF. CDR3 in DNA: TGTGCCAGCAGTTACTCGCGTGGACAGGGGGCTGAGCAGTTCTTC.

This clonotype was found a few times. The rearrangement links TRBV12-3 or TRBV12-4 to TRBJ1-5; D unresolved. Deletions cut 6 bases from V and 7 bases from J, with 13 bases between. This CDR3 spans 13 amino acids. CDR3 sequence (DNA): TGTGCCAGCAGCACCCGGGAAGGGCAGCCCCAGCATTTT. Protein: CASSTREGQPQHF.

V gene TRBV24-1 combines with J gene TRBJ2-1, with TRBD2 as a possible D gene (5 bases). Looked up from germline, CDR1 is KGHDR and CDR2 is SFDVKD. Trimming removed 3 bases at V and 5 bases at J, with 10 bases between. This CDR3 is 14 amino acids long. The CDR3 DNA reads TGTGCCACCAGTGATCCGACTACTAACAATGAGCAGTTCTTC. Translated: CATSDPTTNNEQFF.

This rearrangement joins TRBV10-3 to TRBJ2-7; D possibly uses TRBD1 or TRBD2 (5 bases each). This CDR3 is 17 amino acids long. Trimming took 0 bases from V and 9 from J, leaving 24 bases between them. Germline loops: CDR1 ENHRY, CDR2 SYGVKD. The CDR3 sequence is CAISESGTGKTTGGQYF. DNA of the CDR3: TGTGCCATCAGTGAGTCGGGGACGGGTAAAACGACCGGCGGGCAGTACTTC.